The clone carrying this TCR beta chain showed up just once. Its matching antigen is unknown. TCRdb keeps only in-frame clones here, not all; method: immunoSEQ multiplex PCR. The sample consists of approximately 130,000 clones, under 95% of them appearing once. This entry is derived from a study of T cell responses to AZD1222 COVID-19 vaccine. Study overall: Pooled together were second doses at about 4 or about 12 weeks.

Deletions cut 1 base from V and 7 bases from J, with 11 bases between. CDR1 is SGHAT, CDR2 FQNNGV, per germline. The CDR3 is 15 amino acids. Study-wide results and limits: Reports say nearly half of spike-specific TCRs go after unmutated variant regions.

Sequencing was performed on peripheral blood, taken on day 0 of AZD1222 vaccination. The rearrangement uses TRBV11-2 and TRBJ1-6; TRBD1 might be the D (5 bases). This clonotype was sampled from an adult in good health. For the CDR3, the DNA is TGTGCCAGCAGCTTAGTTCCAGGGATGAATTCACCCCTCCACTTT. Translated, it gives CASSLVPGMNSPLHF. The full variable domain, in which reference TRBV11-2 and TRBJ1-6 provide the parts outside the CDR3, is EAGVAQSPRYKIIEKRQSVAFWCNPISGHATLYWYQQILGQGPKLLIQFQNNGVVDDSQLPKDRFSAERLKGVDSTLKIQPAKLEDSAVYLCASSLVPGMNSPLHFGNGTRLTVT.